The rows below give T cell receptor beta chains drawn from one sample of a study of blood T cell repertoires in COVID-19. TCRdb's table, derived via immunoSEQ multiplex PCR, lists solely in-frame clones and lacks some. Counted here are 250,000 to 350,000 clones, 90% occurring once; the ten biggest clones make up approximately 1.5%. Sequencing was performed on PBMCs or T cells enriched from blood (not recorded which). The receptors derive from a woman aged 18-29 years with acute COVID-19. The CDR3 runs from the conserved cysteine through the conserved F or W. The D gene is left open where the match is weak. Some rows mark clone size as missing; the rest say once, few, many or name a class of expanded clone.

TGCGCCAGCAGCCCTGACTCCACCTCCTACAATGAGCAGTTCTTC,CASSPDSTSYNEQFF,-,TRBJ2-1,TRBV5-1,-
TGTGCCAGTAGTCCCGGGACAGGGGCCTCCTACGAGCAGTACTTC,CASSPGTGASYEQYF,once,TRBJ2-7,TRBV19,TRBD1
TGCGCCAGCAGCCAAGGGGGGGTTTTCGGTAACACTGAAGCTTTCTTT,CASSQGGVFGNTEAFF,-,TRBJ1-1,TRBV4-1,-
TGTGCCAGCAGTGACCATTTGGGGACAGGGGGCCTCCTTAGCAATCAGCCCCAGCATTTT,CASSDHLGTGGLLSNQPQHF,-,TRBJ1-5,TRBV2,TRBD1
TGTGCCAGCAGTTACGAAGCGGGAGTCAGTGGGGAGCTGTTTTTT,CASSYEAGVSGELFF,once,TRBJ2-2,TRBV6-5,TRBD2
TGCAGTGCTAGTGAGGTGAGGGGCAATCAGCCCCAGCATTTT,CSASEVRGNQPQHF,-,TRBJ1-5,TRBV20-1,-
TGTGCCTGGAGTGGAGAGGGAAGGTCGGGGGAGCAGTACTTC,CAWSGEGRSGEQYF,-,TRBJ2-7,TRBV30,-
TGTGCCAGCAGCAAACGGGAGGGGGGAGAAACTGAAGCTTTCTTT,CASSKREGGETEAFF,once,TRBJ1-1,TRBV21-1,-
TGTGCCAGTAGTACCTTTACTAGCGGGGCTTACAATGAGCAGTTCTTC,CASSTFTSGAYNEQFF,-,TRBJ2-1,TRBV19,TRBD2
TGCGCCAGCAGCTTGGCGGGCGTCGGGACTAGCGGGAGGTATGAGCAGTTCTTC,CASSLAGVGTSGRYEQFF,-,TRBJ2-1,TRBV5-1,TRBD2
TGTGCCAGCCGGAGCCTCTCTGGGGCCAACGTCCTGACTTTC,CASRSLSGANVLTF,-,TRBJ2-6,TRBV27,-
TGTGCCAGCAGAAAACAGAGCTCTGGAAACACCATATATTTT,CASRKQSSGNTIYF,-,TRBJ1-3,TRBV6-5,-
TGTGCCGCGGGACTGAGCACCGGGGAGCTGTTTTTT,CAAGLSTGELFF,once,TRBJ2-2,TRBV28,-
TGTGCCAGTAGTATACTCGCGGGGAGCTCCTACGAGCAGTACTTC,CASSILAGSSYEQYF,-,TRBJ2-7,TRBV19,-
TGTGCCAGCAGCCAAGCCCCCACGGAGGCAGATACGCAGTATTTT,CASSQAPTEADTQYF,-,TRBJ2-3,TRBV3-1/TRBV3-2,-
TGTGCCTGGGGAATGACAATAGATACGCAGTATTTT,CAWGMTIDTQYF,-,TRBJ2-3,TRBV30,-
TGTGCCAGCTCACCACCGGGTGCGGGAGCCGCGAACACTGAAGCTTTCTTT,CASSPPGAGAANTEAFF,-,TRBJ1-1,TRBV18,-
TGTGCCAGCAGTTACACCCTACCGGGACTAGCGTTTAACGAGCAGTACTTC,CASSYTLPGLAFNEQYF,-,TRBJ2-7,TRBV27,TRBD2
TGTGCCAGCAGCTCGCGGGGGGCGGGAGGGCCTAGGTACGAGCAGTACTTC,CASSSRGAGGPRYEQYF,-,TRBJ2-7,TRBV7-2,TRBD2
TGTGCCAGCAGTTCGCTGGGCGGGACTTACAATGAGCAGTTCTTC,CASSSLGGTYNEQFF,-,TRBJ2-1,TRBV27,-
TGTGCCAGCAGCTTGGCCACACTAGCGGGTGGGGCCAAAAACATTCAGTACTTC,CASSLATLAGGAKNIQYF,-,TRBJ2-4,TRBV5-6,TRBD2
TGTGCCTGGACCGTCGGCTTAGCGGTAGAGACCCAGTACTTC,CAWTVGLAVETQYF,-,TRBJ2-5,TRBV30,-
TGTGCCAGCAGCTTAGAGGGGACAAGGGGGACTGAAGCTTTCTTT,CASSLEGTRGTEAFF,-,TRBJ1-1,TRBV7-6,-
TGTGCCAGCAGCAGCCGGGACAGGGCTCTCAATGAGCAGTTCTTC,CASSSRDRALNEQFF,-,TRBJ2-1,TRBV6-5,TRBD1
TGTGCCGCCTGGGGAGGGGGGGCGGTTGTTTCACCCCTCCACTTT,CAAWGGGAVVSPLHF,once,TRBJ1-6,TRBV6-6,-
TGTGCCAGCAGCTTGGGCCAGGCTTGGGAGCAGTACTTC,CASSLGQAWEQYF,once,TRBJ2-7,TRBV5-4,-